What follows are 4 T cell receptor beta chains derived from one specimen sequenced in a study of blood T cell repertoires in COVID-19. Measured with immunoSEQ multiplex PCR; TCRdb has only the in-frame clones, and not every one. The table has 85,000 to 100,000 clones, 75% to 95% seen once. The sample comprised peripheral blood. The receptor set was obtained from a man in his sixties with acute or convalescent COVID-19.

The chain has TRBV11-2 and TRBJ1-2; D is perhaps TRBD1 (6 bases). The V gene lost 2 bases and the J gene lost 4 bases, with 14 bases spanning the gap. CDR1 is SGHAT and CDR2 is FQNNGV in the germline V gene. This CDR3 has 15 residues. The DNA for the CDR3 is TGTGCCAGCAGCTTACCCGGACAGACCATCTATGGCTACACCTTC. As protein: CASSLPGQTIYGYTF.

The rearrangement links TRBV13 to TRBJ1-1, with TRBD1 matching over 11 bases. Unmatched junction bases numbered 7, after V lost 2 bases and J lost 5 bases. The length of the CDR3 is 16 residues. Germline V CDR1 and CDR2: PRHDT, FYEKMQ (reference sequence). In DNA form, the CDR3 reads TGTGCCAGCAGCTTAATCAGGACAGGGGGCTGGACTGAAGCTTTCTTT. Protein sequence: CASSLIRTGGWTEAFF.

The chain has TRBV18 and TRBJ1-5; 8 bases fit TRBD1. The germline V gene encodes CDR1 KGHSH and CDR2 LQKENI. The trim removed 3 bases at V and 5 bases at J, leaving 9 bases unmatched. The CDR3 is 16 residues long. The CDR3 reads CASSPLAGGVDQPQHF. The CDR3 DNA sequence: TGTGCCAGCTCACCCTTGGCAGGGGGCGTTGATCAGCCCCAGCATTTT.

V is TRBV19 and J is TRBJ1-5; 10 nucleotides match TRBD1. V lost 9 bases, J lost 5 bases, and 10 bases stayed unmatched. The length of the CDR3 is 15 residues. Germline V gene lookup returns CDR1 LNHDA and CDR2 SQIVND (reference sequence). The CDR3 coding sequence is TGTGCCAGCAAACCGGGGACAGGGGACGATCAGCCCCAGCATTTT. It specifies CASKPGTGDDQPQHF.